A selection of T cell receptor beta chains follows, all from one sample in a study of vaccination effects on CD4 cells after COVID-19. TCRdb keeps only in-frame clones here, not all; method: immunoSEQ multiplex PCR. The repertoire holds about 33,000 clones, with around 80% as singletons. The antigens these receptors bind are not known. The sequences come from CD4+ T cells from PBMCs cultured with HCoV-NL63 spike peptides, collected after COVID-19 vaccination. The receptors here all came from a human donor who received a COVID-19 vaccine. Some clones in this sample may be carry-over from other donors' samples. CDR3s include the opening cysteine and the closing phenylalanine or tryptophan. A D gene is named only where the DNA matches it firmly. The size field is filled for only some rows; it gives once, few, many or a size class.

v_gene,j_gene,abundance,d_gene,CDR3nt,CDR3aa
TRBV28,TRBJ2-7,NA,TRBD2,TGTGCCAGCAGTTCCGGGACTAGCTACGAGCAGTACTTC,CASSSGTSYEQYF
TRBV9,TRBJ2-5,few,TRBD2,TGTGCCAGCAGCGTCGGACTAGCGGGGGGGGAAGAGACCCAGTACTTC,CASSVGLAGGEETQYF
TRBV15,TRBJ1-6,NA,NA,TGTGCCACCAGCAGAGACTTGGGGGGTTCACCCCTCCACTTT,CATSRDLGGSPLHF
TRBV7-9,TRBJ1-2,NA,NA,TGTGCCAGCAGCAATACCGGGGGGGTCTATGGCTACACCTTC,CASSNTGGVYGYTF
TRBV3-1/TRBV3-2,TRBJ1-5,once,NA,TGTGCCAGCAGTCCCGGCCTAGGGGGCAATCAGCCCCAGCATTTT,CASSPGLGGNQPQHF
TRBV7-2,TRBJ1-6,NA,NA,TGTGCCAGCAGCTTAGAGGCGGGCGGAGTATCGGCGTCACCCCTCCACTTT,CASSLEAGGVSASPLHF
TRBV25-1,TRBJ1-3,NA,NA,TGTGCCAGCATGGGATGGGGAACTGGAAACACCATATATTTT,CASMGWGTGNTIYF
TRBV21-1,TRBJ1-5,NA,NA,TGTGCCAGCAGCAAAGCAGAGGGGTTGCCGGGGACCTATAGCAATCAGCCCCAGCATTTT,CASSKAEGLPGTYSNQPQHF
TRBV25-1,TRBJ1-5,NA,NA,TGTGCCAGCAGTGAATCGGGCAGCAATCAGCCCCAGCATTTT,CASSESGSNQPQHF
TRBV20-1,TRBJ2-2,few,NA,TGCAGTGCGACGTACACCGGGGAGCTGTTTTTT,CSATYTGELFF
TRBV7-3,TRBJ1-2,NA,NA,TGTGCCAGCAGCTTAGGTCTCGGGAGCTACACCTTC,CASSLGLGSYTF
TRBV20-1,TRBJ1-3,NA,NA,TGCAGTGCTCTCCTGGGAAACACCATATATTTT,CSALLGNTIYF
TRBV6-5,TRBJ2-1,NA,NA,TGTGCCAGCAGGCCCCTAGCAACTAAAGCTGAGCAGTTCTTC,CASRPLATKAEQFF
TRBV27,TRBJ2-6,NA,NA,TGTGCCAGCAGTCCATATGGGGCCAACGTCCTGACTTTC,CASSPYGANVLTF
TRBV4-1,TRBJ2-2,NA,NA,TGCGCCAGCAGCCAATCTCCGGGGGCTGGACACGGGGAGCTGTTTTTT,CASSQSPGAGHGELFF
TRBV10-3,TRBJ1-2,NA,TRBD1,TGTGCCATCAGCGAGGACAGGGGGGGGGATGGCTACACCTTC,CAISEDRGGDGYTF
TRBV24-1,TRBJ1-5,NA,TRBD1,TGTGCCACCAGTGACCGACAGGGTGGCTATCAGCCCCAGCATTTT,CATSDRQGGYQPQHF
TRBV24-1,TRBJ2-5,NA,TRBD1,TGTGCCACCAGTGATTTGATAGCAGGGGGCGGAGAGACCCAGTACTTC,CATSDLIAGGGETQYF
TRBV7-2,TRBJ2-5,NA,NA,TGTGCCAGCAGCGGGGTCGGACAAATACAAGAGACCCAGTACTTC,CASSGVGQIQETQYF
TRBV5-1,TRBJ1-1,NA,NA,TGCGCCAGCAGCGCGGGGGTGAACACTGAAGCTTTCTTT,CASSAGVNTEAFF
TRBV3-1/TRBV3-2,TRBJ1-2,NA,TRBD1,TGTGCCAGCAGCCAATCAGGGGGGGACAGCTATGGCTACACCTTC,CASSQSGGDSYGYTF
TRBV11-3,TRBJ2-5,NA,NA,TGTGCCAGCAGCCGCGACGGCCAAGAGACCCAGTACTTC,CASSRDGQETQYF
TRBV7-9,TRBJ2-1,NA,NA,TGTGCCAGCAGCCTTGTGGAGCAGTTCTTC,CASSLVEQFF
TRBV5-1,TRBJ1-5,few,NA,TGCGCCAGCAGCTTGGATTCGGGGGGGCCCCAGCATTTT,CASSLDSGGPQHF
TRBV6-6,TRBJ1-1,NA,NA,TGTGCCAGCAGTTACCGTCAGGAAGCTTTCTTT,CASSYRQEAFF
TRBV18,TRBJ1-2,few,NA,TGTGCCAGCTCCCCTCAGAGGGGCTACACCTTC,CASSPQRGYTF
TRBV6-5,TRBJ1-1,NA,NA,TGTGCCAGCAGTTACTCCGTGAGTAACACTGAAGCTTTCTTT,CASSYSVSNTEAFF